Each of the 21 T cell receptor beta chains below was sequenced from the same sample in a study of T cell responses to AZD1222 COVID-19 vaccine. TCRdb's copy holds only in-frame clones and misses some; the assay was immunoSEQ multiplex PCR. The data hold roughly 200,000 clones, with roughly 92% observed a single time. Sequenced material: peripheral blood, taken 28 days after the second dose of the MenACWY control vaccine. The receptors were sampled from an adult who received the MenACWY meningococcal vaccine as a control.

The chain has TRBV28 and TRBJ1-5; D ambiguous. The V end lost 1 base, the J end lost 6 bases, and 10 bases lay between the germline ends. Germline CDR1 and CDR2: MDHEN and SYDVKM. CDR3 size: 14 residues. CDR3: CASSLFIGTQPQHF. CDR3 bases: TGTGCCAGCAGTTTATTTATCGGTACTCAGCCCCAGCATTTT.

The V and J genes are TRBV27 and TRBJ2-5; D perhaps matches TRBD1 (5 bases). V was trimmed by 4 bases and J by 5 bases, leaving 17 bases between them. Germline V gives CDR1 MNHEY, CDR2 SMNVEV (reference sequence). This CDR3 contains 15 residues. The CDR3 here is CASSSYEGQGETQYF. The CDR3 bases are TGTGCCAGCAGTTCCTACGAAGGACAAGGCGAGACCCAGTACTTC.

The chain is built from TRBV5-1 and TRBJ1-2; D is possibly TRBD1 (6 bases). In germline, CDR1 is SGHRS, CDR2 YFSETQ. The CDR3 runs 15 residues. V lost 7 bases to trimming and J lost 4 bases, with 20 bases between them. The CDR3 nucleotides read TGCGCCAGCTACAGGGACCCACGAGGGGCCTATGGCTACACCTTC. Translated: CASYRDPRGAYGYTF.

The genes are TRBV7-2 and TRBJ2-3, with 9 bases matching TRBD2. Looked up from germline, CDR1 is SGHTA and CDR2 is FQGNSA. The junction had 7 bases not matched to a gene; V was cut back by 1 base and J by 2 bases. This CDR3 spans 17 amino acids. CDR3 residues: CASSLDSSGTFTDTQYF. The CDR3 nucleotides read TGTGCCAGCAGCTTAGATTCTAGCGGGACCTTCACAGATACGCAGTATTTT.

The rearrangement uses TRBV6-5 and TRBJ2-7, with 7 nucleotides matching TRBD1. Germline CDR1 is MNHEY and CDR2 is SVGAGI. The CDR3 runs to 14 residues. With 6 bases clipped from V and 0 bases from J, the junction kept 5 bases outside the gene matches. The CDR3 coding sequence is TGTGCCAGCAGCCCCCGGGACAGCTCCTACGAGCAGTACTTC. It is translated as CASSPRDSSYEQYF.

The rearrangement links TRBV9 to TRBJ2-3; 12 bases map to TRBD1. The germline V gene has CDR1 SGDLS and CDR2 YYNGEE. The CDR3 consists of 18 residues. The trim removed 4 bases at V and 0 bases at J, leaving 9 bases unmatched. The DNA of the CDR3 is TGTGCCAGCAGCCCCAGTGGGGGACAGGGGGCCAGCACAGATACGCAGTATTTT. Translating gives CASSPSGGQGASTDTQYF.

J is TRBJ2-7 and V is TRBV28; the match to TRBD1 covers 7 bases. CDR3 length equals 16 residues. The germline CDR1 and CDR2 sequences are MDHEN and SYDVKM. Losses at the gene ends were 6 bases for V and 4 bases for J; bases not matched to a gene: 15. CDR3 region: CASRSNGDRYRYEQYF. The CDR3, as DNA: TGTGCCAGCAGGTCGAATGGGGACAGATATAGATACGAGCAGTACTTC.

The J gene is TRBJ2-7, the V gene TRBV9, with 9 positions matching TRBD1. The V gene's germline CDR1 is SGDLS and CDR2 YYNGEE. The CDR3 is 15 amino acids. V was clipped by 2 bases and J by 7 bases; unmatched bases: 10. The CDR3 DNA sequence: TGTGCCAGCAGCGTTACAGGGGGCCCACCGGGGGAGCAGTACTTC. This gives the protein CASSVTGGPPGEQYF.

The rearrangement links TRBV4-1 to TRBJ2-1; D may be TRBD2 (6 bases). The V end lost 1 base, the J end lost 2 bases, and 9 bases lay between the germline ends. This CDR3 contains 15 residues. The germline V gene encodes CDR1 MGHRA and CDR2 YSYEKL. CDR3 nucleotides: TGCGCCAGCAGCCAAGGGACTAAAACCTACAATGAGCAGTTCTTC. This sequence encodes CASSQGTKTYNEQFF.

This chain links TRBV10-1 with TRBJ2-1; D perhaps matches TRBD2 (6 bases). Germline V gene data show CDR1 as WNHNN and CDR2 as SYGVQD (reference sequence). The CDR3 covers 12 residues. V gave up 8 bases and J gave up 9 bases, with 14 bases separating them. The CDR3 loop reads CASASETGEQFF. Written as DNA, the CDR3 is TGCGCCAGCGCTAGCGAGACGGGTGAGCAGTTCTTC.

The V call is TRBV5-8, the J call TRBJ1-1; no firm D call. Per the germline V gene, CDR1 is SGHTS and CDR2 is YDEGEE. This CDR3 spans 14 amino acids. Trimming took off 1 base at V and 0 bases at J, with 7 bases between the two ends. The CDR3 DNA sequence: TGTGCCAGCAGCTTGAGTAATCTGAACACTGAAGCTTTCTTT. Translating it yields CASSLSNLNTEAFF.

The J gene is TRBJ1-1, the V gene TRBV4-1, with D perhaps TRBD1 (5 bases). V was clipped by 5 bases and J by 7 bases, with 23 bases between them. The CDR3 is 16 amino acids. Looked up from germline, CDR1 is MGHRA and CDR2 is YSYEKL. The CDR3 DNA reads as TGCGCCAGCAGCTACAGTCCGGGACTTCAAGTGGATGAAGCTTTCTTT. Residues: CASSYSPGLQVDEAFF.

The CDR3 loop is CASSHPTPLAGGTYEQYF. The CDR3 region has the DNA TGTGCCAGCAGCCATCCAACCCCACTAGCGGGAGGAACCTACGAGCAGTACTTC. The V call is TRBV4-2, the J call TRBJ2-7; 12 bases agree with TRBD2. CDR3 size: 18 residues. CDR1 is LGHNA, CDR2 YNFKEQ, per germline. V trimming: 3 bases; J trimming: 2 bases; junction bases outside the gene matches: 11.

The V call is TRBV5-8, the J call TRBJ1-6; TRBD1 is a possible D gene (6 bases). V was pared by 3 bases and J by 7 bases, with 17 bases between. CDR1 and CDR2 (germline): SGHTS, YDEGEE. CDR3 length: 16 residues. CDR3 residues: CASSWSTGQRNSPLHF. For the CDR3, the DNA is TGTGCCAGCAGCTGGTCTACAGGACAGAGGAATTCACCCCTCCACTTT. The whole variable domain, remainder taken from reference TRBV5-8 and TRBJ1-6, is EAGVTQSPTHLIKTRGQQATLRCSPISGHTSVYWYQQALGLGLQFLLWYDEGEERNRGNFPPRFSGRQFPNYSSELNVNALELEDSALYLCASSWSTGQRNSPLHFGNGTRLTVT.

This clone was seen only once. The chain employs TRBV4-3 and TRBJ2-5; a possible D gene is TRBD2 (5 bases). Germline-derived CDR1 and CDR2 are LGHNA and YSLEER. V gave up 0 bases and J gave up 5 bases, with 7 bases separating them. The CDR3 is 13 residues long. CDR3 DNA: TGCGCCAGCAGCCAAGAGAGGGCTGAGACCCAGTACTTC. It is translated as CASSQERAETQYF.

V is TRBV7-2 and J is TRBJ1-2; a weak D match, TRBD1 (6 bases). Germline assignment: CDR1 SGHTA and CDR2 FQGNSA. The CDR3 loop spans 16 amino acids. With 5 bases removed from V and 6 bases from J, the gap between germline ends came to 22 bases. CDR3 region: CASSRGGSRGGDGYTF. CDR3 DNA sequence: TGTGCCAGCAGCAGAGGGGGATCCCGAGGGGGAGATGGCTACACCTTC.

This chain joins TRBV7-3 and TRBJ1-2, with 10 positions matching TRBD1. This CDR3 is 14 amino acids long. Germline-derived CDR1 and CDR2 are SGHTA and FQGTGA. Germline trimming cut 5 bases from V and 5 bases from J; bases unmatched to any gene: 5. The CDR3 sequence is CASSPRQGAYGYTF. The CDR3 bases are TGTGCCAGCAGCCCACGACAGGGGGCTTATGGCTACACCTTC.

This clone was recorded a few times. This chain joins TRBV28 and TRBJ1-6; TRBD1 matches 12 bases. CDR3 size: 13 residues. Trimming cost V 11 bases and J 10 bases; bases outside gene matches: 6. Germline CDR1 and CDR2: MDHEN and SYDVKM. The CDR3 nucleotides are TGTGCCGCCCACGGGACAGGGGGCTCACCCCTCCACTTT. It encodes CAAHGTGGSPLHF.

This clone occurred once. The chain carries TRBV7-2 and TRBJ1-2, with 8 bases lining up with TRBD1. CDR3 length: 15 amino acids. Germline-derived CDR1 and CDR2 are SGHTA and FQGNSA. The J segment lost 2 bases and the V segment lost 1 base, leaving 3 bases of the junction unmatched. The CDR3 nucleotides read TGTGCCAGCAGCTTAGACTACAGGGGGAACTATGGCTACACCTTC. The encoded protein is CASSLDYRGNYGYTF. Together with reference TRBV7-2 and TRBJ1-2, the CDR3 gives the full variable domain: GAGVSQSPSNKVTEKGKDVELRCDPISGHTALYWYRQSLGQGLEFLIYFQGNSAPDKSGLPSDRFSAERTGGSVSTLTIQRTQQEDSAVYLCASSLDYRGNYGYTFGSGTRLTVV.

This clone was seen only once. This chain uses TRBV30 with TRBJ2-7; D gene uncertain. V shed 3 bases and J shed 5 bases, with 11 bases lying between them. The germline V gene encodes CDR1 GTSNPN and CDR2 SVGIG (reference sequence). The CDR3 extends over 12 amino acids. In DNA, the CDR3 is TGTGCCTGGAGCTCTCGGGTACACGAGCAGTACTTC. Protein: CAWSSRVHEQYF.

The chain employs TRBV5-1 and TRBJ2-3, with unresolved D. The V end lost 4 bases, the J end lost 0 bases, and 24 bases lay between the germline ends. From germline, CDR1 is SGHRS and CDR2 YFSETQ. This CDR3 is 19 amino acids long. The CDR3 protein is CASSPSSGPGFGSTDTQYF. CDR3 bases: TGCGCCAGCAGCCCCTCTTCCGGGCCTGGATTTGGAAGCACAGATACGCAGTATTTT.